This T cell receptor beta chain is drawn from a study of blood T cell repertoires in COVID-19. About the study: In each case, the material was cDNA or gDNA derived from T cells, B-cell-depleted T cells, or PBMCs.

In the study's own analysis: Estimates of nucleated cell counts were drawn from the amplification of reference gene primers. Profiled with immunoSEQ multiplex PCR; TCRdb holds only in-frame clones, not every one. The V and J calls and clone size come from that table; D and trimming were worked out from the DNA. The repertoire includes some 360,000 clones, around 87% of them detected once, and about 2.3% sits in the top ten. The CDR3 loop spans 13 amino acids. The V end lost 6 bases, the J end lost 4 bases, and 9 bases lay between the germline ends. Germline V gene data show CDR1 as MDHEN and CDR2 as SYDVKM.

This sequence was found in an older woman with COVID-19, enrolled during active disease. The sequenced sample was peripheral blood. This chain connects TRBV28 to TRBJ1-4; tentatively, D is TRBD1 (5 bases). As DNA, the CDR3 is TGTGCCAGCAGCTTACAGGTTAATGAAAAACTGTTTTTT. This encodes CASSLQVNEKLFF. Combining the CDR3 with reference TRBV28 and TRBJ1-4 gives the whole variable domain DVKVTQSSRYLVKRTGEKVFLECVQDMDHENMFWYRQDPGLGLRLIYFSYDVKMKEKGDIPEGYSVSREKKERFSLILESASTNQTSMYLCASSLQVNEKLFFGSGTQLSVL.